This T cell receptor (beta chain) appears in the sequencing data of a study of patients and donors after allogeneic stem cell transplantation. Germline loops: CDR1 SEHNR, CDR2 FQNEAQ (reference sequence). The CDR3 has 14 residues. V dropped 5 bases and J dropped 4; count of bases not matched to a gene: 7. TCRdb passed the RT-PCR reads through MiXCR, listing each CDR3 protein once. The table lists hundreds of thousands of distinct CDR3 sequences, roughly 15% of them singletons, with around a tenth in the top ten. This clonotype was observed a handful of times. The specimen was blood, either unsorted or a sorted T cell fraction (not recorded which). This TCR was recovered from a human donor who was either an allogeneic HSCT recipient or a stem cell or donor lymphocyte infusion donor (not recorded which). It is not recorded whose cells these are; they may come from a transplant donor. V gene TRBV7-9 combines with J gene TRBJ2-5, with 7 positions matching TRBD2. The CDR3 protein is CASSERAGLETQYF. The CDR3 DNA is TGTGCCAGCAGCGAGCGAGCGGGGCTAGAGACCCAGTACTTC.